This T cell receptor beta chain appears in the sequencing data of a study of T-cell memory formation after mild COVID-19. Looking at the study overall: TCR clusters mostly belonged to single donors.

This CDR3 spans 16 amino acids. V lost 4 bases, J lost 1 base, and 14 bases lay in between. TCRdb used MiXCR to reprocess the 5' RACE reads, holding one entry per CDR3 protein. The sample includes roughly 300,000 distinct CDR3 sequences, approximately 13% of them seen just once. This clonotype has only a few counts. Sequenced input: PBMCs or a T cell subset sorted from them (not recorded which). V and J are TRBV12-3 or TRBV12-4 and TRBJ2-4; D ambiguous. The TCR was taken from a man younger than 35 who had mild COVID-19 (a few samples of this study predate the infection). Cell type and time point are not known. CDR3: CASSSNYFGAKNIQYF. Here the CDR3 DNA reads TGTGCCAGCAGTTCCAACTATTTTGGGGCCAAAAACATTCAGTACTTC.